Following are 21 T cell receptor beta chains from one sample sequenced in a study of blood T cell repertoires in COVID-19. Sequenced by immunoSEQ multiplex PCR; TCRdb stores in-frame clones only, minus some. The table has approximately 150,000 clones, about 89% seen once. The sample comprised PBMCs or T cells enriched from blood (not recorded which). These receptor sequences come from a man aged 60-69 years who had recovered from COVID-19.

The J gene is TRBJ2-1, the V gene TRBV7-7; a possible D gene is TRBD1 (5 bases). Trimming stripped 5 bases from V and 3 bases from J, with 8 bases between. CDR1 and CDR2 from the germline V gene are SSHAT and FNYEAQ (reference sequence). The CDR3 is 13 residues long. In DNA, the CDR3 is TGTGCCAGCAGCCCCGACAGCTACAATGAGCAGTTCTTC. Protein: CASSPDSYNEQFF.

This chain connects TRBV10-2 to TRBJ2-7; 10 positions match TRBD2. Germline CDR1 and CDR2: WSHSY and SAAADI. The CDR3 is 18 amino acids. V shed 3 bases, J shed 4 bases, and the junction held 15 bases outside the gene matches. CDR3 sequence (DNA): TGCGCCAGCAGTGATTGGACTAGCGGCCCTAAGGGGGCTTACGAGCAGTACTTC. Translation: CASSDWTSGPKGAYEQYF.

V is TRBV5-8 and J is TRBJ1-5; TRBD1 agrees at 7 bases. Germline CDR1 is SGHTS and CDR2 is YDEGEE. The CDR3 is 14 amino acids. J gave up 4 bases and V 3 bases, and 4 bases lay outside the gene matches. The CDR3 region is CASSWGQPNQPQHF. CDR3 sequence (DNA): TGTGCCAGCAGCTGGGGACAGCCGAATCAGCCCCAGCATTTT.

The DNA of the CDR3 is TGCGCCAGCAGCTTGACAGGGGTTAACACCATATATTTT. It yields the protein CASSLTGVNTIYF. The chain recombines TRBV5-1 with TRBJ1-3, with 7 bases aligning to TRBD1. The CDR3 is 13 amino acids. Germline CDR1 is SGHRS and CDR2 is YFSETQ. After removal of 1 base from V and 7 bases from J, the junction contained 2 bases not matched to a gene.

The chain has TRBV3-1 (or the pseudogene TRBV3-2) and TRBJ2-7, with 9 bases matching TRBD2. CDR1 is LGHDT, CDR2 YNNKEL, per germline (reference sequence). Losses at the gene ends were 2 bases for V and 0 bases for J; bases not matched to a gene: 8. This CDR3 comprises 17 residues. The CDR3 here is CASSQFLAGKLSYEQYF. The CDR3 bases are TGTGCCAGCAGCCAATTTCTAGCGGGGAAACTCTCCTACGAGCAGTACTTC.

This clone showed up just once. CDR3 sequence reads: CATGTGNTEAFF. The CDR3 nucleotides are TGCGCCACCGGGACAGGGAACACTGAAGCTTTCTTT. The chain links TRBV10-2 to TRBJ1-1, with TRBD1 matching over 8 bases. The CDR3 totals 12 residues. Germline V CDR1 and CDR2: WSHSY, SAAADI. The trim removed 10 bases at V and 1 base at J, leaving 2 bases unmatched.

The chain carries TRBV6-4 and TRBJ2-5; tentatively, D is TRBD1 (6 bases). Trimming removed 4 bases from V and 4 bases from J, with 10 bases in between. Germline CDR1 reads MRHNA; CDR2 reads SNTAGT. The CDR3 runs 13 residues. CDR3 protein: CASSVVRGETQYF. For the CDR3, the DNA is TGTGCCAGCAGTGTAGTCAGGGGAGAGACCCAGTACTTC.

The chain carries TRBV11-2 and TRBJ2-5, with 10 nucleotides matching TRBD1. CDR1 and CDR2 from the germline V gene are SGHAT and FQNNGV. V gave up 5 bases and J gave up 3 bases; unmatched junction bases: 12. The CDR3 loop spans 17 amino acids. The CDR3 region is CASSPGQGSVQEETQYF. DNA for the CDR3: TGTGCCAGCAGCCCGGGACAGGGGTCGGTTCAGGAAGAGACCCAGTACTTC.

The CDR3 DNA is TGTGCCAGCAGCCAAGCGGGGGGGAAAGAGACCCAGTACTTC. This translates into CASSQAGGKETQYF. The V gene is TRBV4-2, the J gene TRBJ2-5; 8 nucleotides match TRBD2. CDR3 length equals 14 residues. With V trimmed by 1 base and J by 3 bases, 1 base remained unmatched. Germline-derived CDR1 and CDR2 are LGHNA and YNFKEQ.

V and J are TRBV20-1 and TRBJ2-7, with 7 bases fitting TRBD2. This CDR3 is 13 amino acids long. The germline CDR1 and CDR2 sequences are DFQATT and SNEGSKA (reference sequence). J gave up 2 bases and V 3 bases, and 4 bases lay outside the gene matches. CDR3 protein: CSASAGAPYEQYF. DNA of the CDR3: TGCAGTGCTAGTGCGGGAGCCCCCTACGAGCAGTACTTC.

V usage is TRBV21-1 and J usage is TRBJ2-1; the table's D call TRBD2 went unverified against the DNA. TRBV21-1 is classified as a pseudogene. The CDR3 consists of 16 residues. This CDR3 is CASSPIAAGLKDEQFF. The CDR3 DNA is TGTGCCAGCTCCCCCATAGCTGCGGGCTTGAAGGATGAGCAGTTCTTC.

This chain uses TRBV30 with TRBJ2-7, with 8 bases that match TRBD2. With V trimmed by 2 bases and J by 2 bases, 8 bases remained unmatched. There are 15 residues in the CDR3. CDR1 and CDR2 (germline): GTSNPN, SVGIG (reference sequence). CDR3 amino acids: CAWSSPGLGTYEQYF. The CDR3 DNA is TGTGCCTGGAGTTCACCGGGACTAGGCACCTACGAGCAGTACTTC.

The chain couples TRBV12-5 to TRBJ2-5, with 8 bases fitting TRBD2. V shed 1 base and J 5 bases; nucleotides not matched to a gene: 12. The CDR3 loop spans 17 amino acids. CDR1 LGHNT and CDR2 FRNRAP come from the germline V gene. This CDR3 is CASGLARSRGGAETQYF. CDR3 bases: TGTGCTAGTGGTTTGGCTCGGTCCCGGGGGGGTGCGGAGACCCAGTACTTC.

The V and J genes are TRBV5-4 and TRBJ2-7, with 10 nucleotides matching TRBD1. CDR1 and CDR2 (germline): SGHNT, YYREEE (reference sequence). The CDR3 runs to 14 residues. J lost 7 bases, V lost 3 bases, and 7 bases had no gene match. CDR3 amino acids: CASSSRDRGNEQYF. The CDR3 region has the DNA TGTGCCAGCAGCTCCCGGGACAGGGGTAATGAGCAGTACTTC.

This chain connects TRBV2 to TRBJ2-1; the D gene is possibly TRBD1 (5 bases). The germline V and J ends were trimmed by 4 bases and 10 bases, with 11 bases remaining between them. Germline V CDR1 and CDR2: SNHLY, FYNNEI. The CDR3 consists of 12 residues. The CDR3 here is CASSAEWGEQFF. The CDR3 DNA follows: TGTGCCAGCAGTGCCGAATGGGGCGAGCAGTTCTTC.

The chain uses TRBV5-4 and TRBJ1-1; D is unclear. V dropped 1 base and J dropped 6 bases, with 16 bases sitting between them. The CDR3 covers 15 residues. CDR1 is SGHNT, CDR2 YYREEE, per germline (reference sequence). This CDR3 is CASSLSWAGGAEAFF. DNA of the CDR3: TGTGCCAGCAGCTTGAGTTGGGCGGGAGGTGCTGAAGCTTTCTTT.

CDR3 sequence: CASSLTGRTEAFF. CDR3 in DNA: TGTGCCAGCAGCCTTACAGGGCGGACTGAAGCTTTCTTT. The rearrangement joins TRBV11-2 to TRBJ1-1; TRBD1 might be the D (6 bases). Germline values: CDR1 SGHAT, CDR2 FQNNGV. The CDR3 runs to 13 residues. The V end lost 5 bases, the J end lost 5 bases, and 12 bases lay between the germline ends.

With regard to this clone: Additional DNA sequences in this sample encode the identical CDR3. The V call is TRBV18, the J call TRBJ2-1, with D perhaps TRBD2 (6 bases). Trimming took 3 bases from V and 5 from J, leaving 14 bases between them. CDR3 length: 15 residues. Germline V gene data show CDR1 as KGHSH and CDR2 as LQKENI. The CDR3 DNA reads as TGTGCCAGCTCACCCATTGGCGGAGGGGACAATGAGCAGTTCTTC. This codes for CASSPIGGGDNEQFF.

This clone appeared once. The V call is TRBV7-8, the J call TRBJ1-2, with 10 positions matching TRBD1. The CDR3 consists of 16 residues. The V gene's germline CDR1 is SGHVS and CDR2 FQNEAQ. Trimming removed 5 bases from V and 0 bases from J; junction bases left unmatched: 6. This chain's CDR3 is CASSPRQGATNYGYTF. In DNA, the CDR3 is TGTGCCAGCAGCCCTCGACAGGGGGCGACTAACTATGGCTACACCTTC.

V gene TRBV7-9 combines with J gene TRBJ2-3; 10 bases are shared with TRBD2. The ends lost 1 base at V and 5 bases at J; junction bases unmatched: 3. This CDR3 is built from 15 residues. Germline CDR1 and CDR2: SEHNR and FQNEAQ (reference sequence). In DNA form, the CDR3 reads TGTGCCAGCAGCTTAGGGGCTAGCGGGGGAGATACGCAGTATTTT. Protein: CASSLGASGGDTQYF.

V and J are TRBV11-2 and TRBJ2-2, with a tentative D call TRBD2 (5 bases). Trimming removed 5 bases from V and 3 bases from J, with 22 bases in between. CDR3 length: 18 residues. Germline CDR1 reads SGHAT; CDR2 reads FQNNGV. The CDR3 here is CASSHRRRRAPDTGELFF. DNA for the CDR3: TGTGCCAGCAGCCATAGGCGGAGGCGAGCGCCGGACACCGGGGAGCTGTTTTTT.